These 21 T cell receptor beta chains were all obtained from the same sample, sequenced in a study of a mutant IDH1 vaccine in newly diagnosed glioma. Repertoires were generated with immunoSEQ multiplex PCR, while TCRdb's copy carries only in-frame clones and drops some. The table records roughly 60,000 clones, 75% to 85% of them present only once. The sample's time point: week 23, last vaccination. The vaccine gave 300 ug of a 20-mer mutant IDH1 peptide subcutaneously per dose. Their specific antigens are unknown. The starting material was PBMCs, obtained from a glioma patient whose treatment included an IDH1 peptide vaccine. These TCRs come from a man aged 40-49 years with glioma.

In this sample, this clone turned up once. V usage is TRBV7-9 and J usage is TRBJ2-5; TRBD1 matches at 7 bases. This CDR3 contains 16 residues. With 5 bases clipped from V and 4 bases from J, the junction kept 13 bases outside the gene matches. Germline lookup yields CDR1 SEHNR and CDR2 FQNEAQ (reference sequence). This CDR3 reads CASSTAGNRGGETQYF. Written as DNA, the CDR3 is TGTGCCAGCAGCACCGCCGGGAACAGGGGTGGAGAGACCCAGTACTTC. The entire variable domain, with the rest obtained from reference TRBV7-9 and TRBJ2-5, is as follows: DTGVSQNPRHKITKRGQNVTFRCDPISEHNRLYWYRQTLGQGPEFLTYFQNEAQLEKSRLLSDRFSAERPKGSFSTLEIQRTEQGDSAMYLCASSTAGNRGGETQYFGPGTRLLVL.

V is TRBV6-1 and J is TRBJ2-7; TRBD1 is a possible D gene (5 bases). Trimming stripped 4 bases from V and 3 bases from J, with 10 bases between. The CDR3 spans 13 residues. Germline V CDR1 and CDR2: MNHNS, SASEGT. The CDR3 sequence is CASSGTTFYEQYF. CDR3 DNA sequence: TGTGCCAGCAGTGGGACAACGTTCTACGAGCAGTACTTC.

This chain links TRBV6-1 with TRBJ2-1, with 12 positions matching TRBD2. Germline CDR1 MNHNS, CDR2 SASEGT. CDR3 length: 16 amino acids. J was trimmed by 4 bases and V by 4 bases; bases with no gene match: 5. The CDR3 loop is CASSASLAGGYNEQFF. The CDR3 DNA reads TGTGCCAGCAGTGCATCACTAGCGGGGGGTTACAATGAGCAGTTCTTC.

V gene TRBV5-6 combines with J gene TRBJ2-3, with D perhaps TRBD2 (5 bases). V dropped 4 bases and J dropped 0 bases, with 9 bases sitting between them. CDR1 is SGHDT and CDR2 is YYEEEE in the germline V gene. The CDR3 consists of 14 residues. The CDR3 protein is CASSRGLSTDTQYF. CDR3 in DNA: TGTGCCAGCAGCAGAGGACTCAGCACAGATACGCAGTATTTT.

The CDR3 coding sequence is TGTGCCAGCAGTGAGGGACAGCCGCCTAATGGCTACACCTTC. Its translation is CASSEGQPPNGYTF. The chain has TRBV2 and TRBJ1-2, with 7 bases aligning to TRBD1. This CDR3 spans 14 amino acids. V lost 3 bases to trimming and J lost 6 bases; unmatched junction nucleotides: 7. Germline lookup yields CDR1 SNHLY and CDR2 FYNNEI.

V is TRBV5-6 and J is TRBJ2-3, with 9 bases matching TRBD2. V was pared by 4 bases and J by 1 base, with 13 bases of the junction left unmatched. CDR3 size: 18 residues. The germline gives CDR1 SGHDT, CDR2 YYEEEE. In nucleotides, the CDR3 is TGTGCCAGCAGCCTCACAAGCGGGGGGATCCCAGGCACAGATACGCAGTATTTT. Its translation: CASSLTSGGIPGTDTQYF.

The chain is built from TRBV30 and TRBJ1-1; possibly TRBD1 for D (5 bases). CDR3 length equals 14 residues. In germline, CDR1 is GTSNPN, CDR2 SVGIG (reference sequence). The V end lost 7 bases, the J end lost 3 bases, and 18 bases lay between the germline ends. The CDR3 sequence: CALDRAPGDTEAFF. The CDR3 DNA sequence: TGTGCCTTGGACCGGGCTCCGGGGGACACTGAAGCTTTCTTT. The full variable domain, rest sourced from reference TRBV30 and TRBJ1-1, is SQTIHQWPATLVQPVGSPLSLECTVEGTSNPNLYWYRQAAGRGLQLLFYSVGIGQISSEVPQNLSASRPQDRQFILSSKKLLLSDSGFYLCALDRAPGDTEAFFGQGTRLTVV.

The rearrangement uses TRBV15 and TRBJ1-1; no reliable D call. V gave up 0 bases and J gave up 7 bases, with 12 bases separating them. The CDR3 is made up of 14 amino acids. Germline V gene data show CDR1 as LNHNV and CDR2 as YYDKDF (reference sequence). The CDR3 DNA follows: TGTGCCACCAGCAGAGATAGGACTTCCAGTGAAGCTTTCTTT. Translation: CATSRDRTSSEAFF.

There are a few counts of this clone. The CDR3 loop is CASSVGNTEAFF. CDR3 in DNA: TGTGCCAGCAGCGTAGGCAACACTGAAGCTTTCTTT. This sequence joins TRBV5-6 and TRBJ1-1; D remains ambiguous. Germline-derived CDR1 and CDR2 are SGHDT and YYEEEE. The CDR3 is 12 residues long. V was shortened by 4 bases and J by 2 bases, with 6 bases between the two germline ends.

V is TRBV19 and J is TRBJ2-1; 10 bases map to TRBD2. This CDR3 has 15 residues. J was trimmed by 6 bases and V by 3 bases; bases with no gene match: 5. Germline V gene data show CDR1 as LNHDA and CDR2 as SQIVND (reference sequence). CDR3 region: CASSIGSGGANEQFF. The DNA of the CDR3 is TGTGCCAGTAGTATTGGGAGCGGGGGGGCCAATGAGCAGTTCTTC.

The genes are TRBV7-2 and TRBJ1-3; D is perhaps TRBD1 (5 bases). Germline lookup yields CDR1 SGHTA and CDR2 FQGNSA. The CDR3 sequence is 14 residues long. Trimming pared 5 bases from V and 9 bases from J, leaving 17 bases between. The CDR3: CASSPTRGISTIYF. DNA of the CDR3: TGTGCCAGCAGCCCCACAAGGGGTATAAGCACCATATATTTT. The full variable domain, rest sourced from reference TRBV7-2 and TRBJ1-3, is GAGVSQSPSNKVTEKGKDVELRCDPISGHTALYWYRQSLGQGLEFLIYFQGNSAPDKSGLPSDRFSAERTGGSVSTLTIQRTQQEDSAVYLCASSPTRGISTIYFGEGSWLTVV.

This clone was counted a few times. The rearrangement joins TRBV5-4 to TRBJ2-1; TRBD2 agrees at 12 bases. This CDR3 region has 16 residues. Germline CDR1 and CDR2: SGHNT and YYREEE (reference sequence). J lost 7 bases, V lost 0 bases, and 5 bases had no gene match. The CDR3 sequence: CASSLGTSGVWNEQFF. In nucleotides, the CDR3 is TGTGCCAGCAGCTTGGGGACTAGCGGGGTCTGGAATGAGCAGTTCTTC.

The chain recombines TRBV9 with TRBJ2-7; TRBD2 might be the D (6 bases). CDR3 length equals 15 residues. The germline V gene encodes CDR1 SGDLS and CDR2 YYNGEE. Trimming removed 0 bases from V and 2 bases from J, with 12 bases in between. The CDR3 loop reads CASSVGGDSPYEQYF. The CDR3 nucleotides are TGTGCCAGCAGCGTAGGTGGGGACTCCCCCTACGAGCAGTACTTC. The whole variable domain, remainder taken from reference TRBV9 and TRBJ2-7, is DSGVTQTPKHLITATGQRVTLRCSPRSGDLSVYWYQQSLDQGLQFLIQYYNGEERAKGNILERFSAQQFPDLHSELNLSSLELGDSALYFCASSVGGDSPYEQYFGPGTRLTVT.

The rearrangement joins TRBV6-1 to TRBJ2-7; D is unresolved. This CDR3 is 14 amino acids long. Germline CDR1 reads MNHNS; CDR2 reads SASEGT. V was clipped by 7 bases and J by 0 bases, with 13 bases between them. The DNA for the CDR3 is TGTGCCAGCATTGGGCAGGCGGTCTCCTACGAGCAGTACTTC. Protein: CASIGQAVSYEQYF.

CDR3 in amino acids: CASSFRPGPGNDIQYF. As DNA, the CDR3 is TGTGCCAGCAGTTTCCGCCCAGGGCCTGGGAACGACATTCAGTACTTC. V gene TRBV6-5 combines with J gene TRBJ2-4, with D possibly matching TRBD1 (5 bases). CDR3 size: 16 residues. The V end lost 4 bases, the J end lost 8 bases, and 21 bases lay between the germline ends. CDR1 and CDR2 from the germline V gene are MNHEY and SVGAGI.

The V gene is TRBV5-6, the J gene TRBJ2-7, with D tentatively TRBD1 (5 bases). V gave up 1 base and J gave up 3 bases, with 5 bases separating them. The CDR3 has 12 amino acids. In germline, CDR1 is SGHDT, CDR2 YYEEEE. DNA for the CDR3: TGTGCCAGCAGCTTGACAGGCTACGAGCAGTACTTC. Encoded protein: CASSLTGYEQYF.

The gene calls are TRBV11-3 and TRBJ1-1; no clear D. Germline values: CDR1 SGHNT, CDR2 YENEEA. The CDR3 runs to 16 residues. V was trimmed by 2 bases and J by 6 bases, leaving 19 bases between them. The CDR3 reads CASSLNPIVKRSEAFF. Written as DNA, the CDR3 is TGTGCCAGCAGCTTAAACCCCATCGTGAAGAGGTCTGAAGCTTTCTTT.

The gene calls are TRBV5-1 and TRBJ2-7; D gene ambiguous. The CDR3 length is 14 residues. Trimming removed 4 bases from V and 2 bases from J, with 13 bases in between. Germline loops: CDR1 SGHRS, CDR2 YFSETQ. In DNA form, the CDR3 reads TGCGCCAGCAGCGTGCTGACGGGCGCCTACGAGCAGTACTTC. Translating it yields CASSVLTGAYEQYF.

The chain links TRBV19 to TRBJ1-1; TRBD1 matches at 7 bases. This CDR3 spans 13 amino acids. Losses at the gene ends were 2 bases for V and 9 bases for J; bases not matched to a gene: 6. The V gene's germline CDR1 is LNHDA and CDR2 SQIVND (reference sequence). CDR3 region: CASSIRGQIQAFF. In DNA form, the CDR3 reads TGTGCCAGTAGTATAAGGGGACAGATTCAAGCTTTCTTT.

V usage is TRBV23-1 and J usage is TRBJ2-7, with unresolved D. TRBV23-1 is identified as an open reading frame with a role that is uncertain. The CDR3 contains 14 residues. V gave up 4 bases and J gave up 0 bases, with 10 bases separating them. The CDR3, as DNA: TGCGCCAGCAGTCCGGTGCAGGTCTCCTACGAGCAGTACTTC. This encodes CASSPVQVSYEQYF.

The chain combines TRBV7-9 with TRBJ2-1, with TRBD2 identical over 11 bases. The V segment lost 5 bases and the J segment 7 bases; nucleotides outside the gene matches: 7. The length of the CDR3 is 15 residues. Germline V gene sequence: CDR1 SEHNR, CDR2 FQNEAQ (reference sequence). The chain's CDR3 is CASSLPGLADNEQFF. The DNA for the CDR3 is TGTGCCAGCAGCCTCCCGGGACTAGCGGATAATGAGCAGTTCTTC.